The clone carrying this T cell receptor beta chain was detected once. The antigen is unknown. This specimen belongs to a study of cytomegalovirus exposure and HLA in healthy donors. As for the study in general: The same platform was used for the 130 or so validation repertoires as for the roughly 700 first-cohort repertoires, as reported in a later analysis. Study-wide results and caveats: TCR beta chains numbering 150 to 200 were designated cytomegalovirus-associated. In a later analysis, first-cohort TCR clusters were found to tend to co-occur in the approximately 120 validation repertoires.

The data were produced by immunoSEQ multiplex PCR, yet TCRdb's version contains in-frame clones alone and is incomplete. The sample comprises 250,000 to 350,000 clones, roughly 87% of which are singletons, and approximately 1% rests with the top ten. Losses at the gene ends were 7 bases for V and 6 bases for J; bases not matched to a gene: 9. CDR1 is SQVTM, CDR2 ANQGSEA, per germline. The CDR3 has 15 residues. The source material was PBMCs. This clonotype was obtained from a woman under 40 in good health and CMV-seropositive. This chain uses TRBV29-1 with TRBJ2-5, with TRBD2 identical over 15 bases. The CDR3 coding sequence is TGCAGCGGTGACCCGGGACTAGCGGGAGGTCAGACCCAGTACTTC. Translating gives CSGDPGLAGGQTQYF. Full variable domain (outside the CDR3, taken from reference TRBV29-1 and TRBJ2-5): SAVISQKPSRDICQRGTSLTIQCQVDSQVTMMFWYRQQPGQSLTLIATANQGSEATYESGFVIDKFPISRPNLTFSTLTVSNMSPEDSSIYLCSGDPGLAGGQTQYFGPGTRLLVL.